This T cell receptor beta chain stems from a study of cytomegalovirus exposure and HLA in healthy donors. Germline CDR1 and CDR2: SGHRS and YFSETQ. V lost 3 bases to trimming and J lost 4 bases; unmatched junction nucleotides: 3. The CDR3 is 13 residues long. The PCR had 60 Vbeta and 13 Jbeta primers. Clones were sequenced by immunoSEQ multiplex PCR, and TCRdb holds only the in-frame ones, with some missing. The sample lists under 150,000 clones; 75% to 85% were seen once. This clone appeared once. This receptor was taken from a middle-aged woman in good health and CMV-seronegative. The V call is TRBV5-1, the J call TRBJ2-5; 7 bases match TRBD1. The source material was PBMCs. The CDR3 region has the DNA TGCGCCAGCAGCTCGTGGACAGGAGAGACCCAGTACTTC. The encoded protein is CASSSWTGETQYF.